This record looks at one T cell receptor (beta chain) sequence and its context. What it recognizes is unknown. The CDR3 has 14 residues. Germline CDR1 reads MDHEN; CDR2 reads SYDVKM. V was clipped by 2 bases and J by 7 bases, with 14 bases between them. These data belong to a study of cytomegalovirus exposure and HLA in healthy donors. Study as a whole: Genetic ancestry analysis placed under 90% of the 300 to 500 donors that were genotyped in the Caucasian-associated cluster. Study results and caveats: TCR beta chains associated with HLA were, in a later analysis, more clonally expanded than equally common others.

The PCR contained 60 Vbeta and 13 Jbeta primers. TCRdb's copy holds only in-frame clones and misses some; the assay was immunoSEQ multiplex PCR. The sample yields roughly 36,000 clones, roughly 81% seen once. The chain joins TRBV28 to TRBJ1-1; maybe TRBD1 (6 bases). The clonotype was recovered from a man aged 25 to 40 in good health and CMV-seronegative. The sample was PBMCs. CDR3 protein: CASSLVSGGREAFF. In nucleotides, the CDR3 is TGTGCCAGCAGTTTAGTGTCTGGGGGCCGTGAAGCTTTCTTT. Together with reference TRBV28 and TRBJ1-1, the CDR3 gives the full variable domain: DVKVTQSSRYLVKRTGEKVFLECVQDMDHENMFWYRQDPGLGLRLIYFSYDVKMKEKGDIPEGYSVSREKKERFSLILESASTNQTSMYLCASSLVSGGREAFFGQGTRLTVV.